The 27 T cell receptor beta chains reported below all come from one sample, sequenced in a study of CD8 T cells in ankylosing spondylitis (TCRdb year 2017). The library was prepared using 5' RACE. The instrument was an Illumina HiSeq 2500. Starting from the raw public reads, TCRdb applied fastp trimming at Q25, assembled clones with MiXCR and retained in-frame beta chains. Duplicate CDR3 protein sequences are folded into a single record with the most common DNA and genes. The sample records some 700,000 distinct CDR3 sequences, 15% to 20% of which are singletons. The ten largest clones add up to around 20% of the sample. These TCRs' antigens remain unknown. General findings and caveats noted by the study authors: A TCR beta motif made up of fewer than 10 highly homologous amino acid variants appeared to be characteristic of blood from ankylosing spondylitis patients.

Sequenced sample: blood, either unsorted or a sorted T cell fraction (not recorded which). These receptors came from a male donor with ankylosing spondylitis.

CDR3 residues: CASSERDSEVHEQFF. The CDR3 bases are TGTGCCAGCAGTGAACGGGACTCCGAAGTGCATGAGCAGTTCTTC. This rearrangement joins TRBV6-1 to TRBJ2-1, with D maybe TRBD2 (6 bases). Germline lookup yields CDR1 MNHNS and CDR2 SASEGT. The CDR3 is made up of 15 amino acids. Trimming removed 2 bases from V and 8 bases from J, with 16 bases in between.

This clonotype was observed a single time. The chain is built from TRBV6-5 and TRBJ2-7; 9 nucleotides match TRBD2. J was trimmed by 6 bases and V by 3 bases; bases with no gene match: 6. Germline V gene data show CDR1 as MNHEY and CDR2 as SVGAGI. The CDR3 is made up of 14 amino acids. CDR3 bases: TGTGCCAGCAGTTATGGCGGGAGGGCCGGCGAGCAGTACTTC. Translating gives CASSYGGRAGEQYF.

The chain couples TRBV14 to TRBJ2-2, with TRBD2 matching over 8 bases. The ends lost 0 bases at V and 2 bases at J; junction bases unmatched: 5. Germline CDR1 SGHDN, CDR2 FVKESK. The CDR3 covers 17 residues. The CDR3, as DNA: TGTGCCAGCAGCCAAGATCCGGGAGGGTTCAACACCGGGGAGCTGTTTTTT. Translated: CASSQDPGGFNTGELFF.

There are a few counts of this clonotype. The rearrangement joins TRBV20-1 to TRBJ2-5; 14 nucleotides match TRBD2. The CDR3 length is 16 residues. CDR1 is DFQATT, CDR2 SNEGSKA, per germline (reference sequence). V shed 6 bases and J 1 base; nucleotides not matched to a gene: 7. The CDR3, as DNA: TGCAGTGCCGACCCGGGACTAGCGGGGGTCCAAGAGACCCAGTACTTC. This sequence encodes CSADPGLAGVQETQYF.

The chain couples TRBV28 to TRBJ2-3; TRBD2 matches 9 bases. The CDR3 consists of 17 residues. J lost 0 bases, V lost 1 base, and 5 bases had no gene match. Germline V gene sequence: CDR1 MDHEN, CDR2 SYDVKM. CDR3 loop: CASSLLVAGASTDTQYF. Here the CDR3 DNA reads TGTGCCAGCAGTTTATTGGTAGCGGGAGCAAGCACAGATACGCAGTATTTT. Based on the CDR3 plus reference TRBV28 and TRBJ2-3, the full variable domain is DVKVTQSSRYLVKRTGEKVFLECVQDMDHENMFWYRQDPGLGLRLIYFSYDVKMKEKGDIPEGYSVSREKKERFSLILESASTNQTSMYLCASSLLVAGASTDTQYFGPGTRLTVL.

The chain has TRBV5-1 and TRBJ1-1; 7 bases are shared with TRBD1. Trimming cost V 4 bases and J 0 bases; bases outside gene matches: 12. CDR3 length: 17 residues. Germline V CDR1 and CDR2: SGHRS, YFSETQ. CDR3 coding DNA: TGCGCCAGCAGCCCCGACAGGGTAACCATAGTGAACACTGAAGCTTTCTTT. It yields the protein CASSPDRVTIVNTEAFF.

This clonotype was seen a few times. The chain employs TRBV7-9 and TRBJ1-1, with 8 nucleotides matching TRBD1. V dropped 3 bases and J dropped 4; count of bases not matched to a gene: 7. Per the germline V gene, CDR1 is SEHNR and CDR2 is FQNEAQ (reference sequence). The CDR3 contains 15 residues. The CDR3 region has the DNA TGTGCCAGCAGCTTCTGGGGACAGGCGCCCACTGAAGCTTTCTTT. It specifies CASSFWGQAPTEAFF.

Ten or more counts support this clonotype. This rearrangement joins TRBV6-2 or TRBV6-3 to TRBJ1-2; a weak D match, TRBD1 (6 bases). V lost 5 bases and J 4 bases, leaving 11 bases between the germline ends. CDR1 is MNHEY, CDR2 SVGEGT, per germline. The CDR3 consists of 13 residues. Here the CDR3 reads CASSNRDTYGYTF. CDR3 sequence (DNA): TGTGCCAGCAGTAACCGGGACACCTATGGCTACACCTTC.

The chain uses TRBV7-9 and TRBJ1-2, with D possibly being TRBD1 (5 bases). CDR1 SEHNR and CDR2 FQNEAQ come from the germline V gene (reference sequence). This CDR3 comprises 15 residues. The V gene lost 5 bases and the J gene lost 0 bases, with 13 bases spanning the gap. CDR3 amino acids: CASSQGALANYGYTF. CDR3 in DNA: TGTGCCAGCAGCCAAGGGGCTCTCGCTAACTATGGCTACACCTTC.

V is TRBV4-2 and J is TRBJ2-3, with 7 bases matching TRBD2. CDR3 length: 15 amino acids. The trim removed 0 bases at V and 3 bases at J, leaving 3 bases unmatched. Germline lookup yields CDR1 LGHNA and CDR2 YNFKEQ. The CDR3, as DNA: TGTGCCAGCAGCCAAGAATGGCGGGAGACAGATACGCAGTATTTT. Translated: CASSQEWRETDTQYF.

The CDR3 DNA reads TGCAGCGTTGATGGGACAGGGGGCTATGGCTACACCTTC. It translates to CSVDGTGGYGYTF. The genes are TRBV29-1 and TRBJ1-2; TRBD1 matches 11 bases. V was clipped by 3 bases and J by 4 bases; unmatched bases: 1. Germline loops: CDR1 SQVTM, CDR2 ANQGSEA. This CDR3 is 13 amino acids long.

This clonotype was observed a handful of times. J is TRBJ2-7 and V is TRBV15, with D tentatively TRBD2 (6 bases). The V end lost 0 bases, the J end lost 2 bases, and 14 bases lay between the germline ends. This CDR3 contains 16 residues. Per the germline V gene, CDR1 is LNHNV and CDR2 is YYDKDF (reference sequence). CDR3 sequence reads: CATSRDSGQETYEQYF. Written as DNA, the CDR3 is TGTGCCACCAGCAGAGATAGCGGCCAGGAGACCTACGAGCAGTACTTC.

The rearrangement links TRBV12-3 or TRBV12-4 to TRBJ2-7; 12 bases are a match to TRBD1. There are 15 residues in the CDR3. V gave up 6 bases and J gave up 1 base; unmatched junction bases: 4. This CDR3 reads CASRLGQGASYEQYF. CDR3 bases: TGTGCCAGCAGGTTGGGACAGGGGGCTTCCTACGAGCAGTACTTC.

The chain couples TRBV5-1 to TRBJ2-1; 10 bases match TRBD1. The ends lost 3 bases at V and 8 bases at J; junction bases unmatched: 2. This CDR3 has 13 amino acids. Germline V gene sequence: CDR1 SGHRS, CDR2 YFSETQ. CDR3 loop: CASSWDRGHEQFF. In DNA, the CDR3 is TGCGCCAGCAGCTGGGACAGGGGCCATGAGCAGTTCTTC. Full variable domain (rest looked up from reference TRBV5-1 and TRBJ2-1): KAGVTQTPRYLIKTRGQQVTLSCSPISGHRSVSWYQQTPGQGLQFLFEYFSETQRNKGNFPGRFSGRQFSNSRSEMNVSTLELGDSALYLCASSWDRGHEQFFGPGTRLTVL.

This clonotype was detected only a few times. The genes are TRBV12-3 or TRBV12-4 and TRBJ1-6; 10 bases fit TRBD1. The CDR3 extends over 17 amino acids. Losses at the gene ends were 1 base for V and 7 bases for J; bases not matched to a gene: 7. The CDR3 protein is CASSLGSGTGDNSPLHF. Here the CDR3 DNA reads TGTGCCAGCAGTTTAGGATCCGGGACAGGGGACAATTCACCCCTCCACTTT.

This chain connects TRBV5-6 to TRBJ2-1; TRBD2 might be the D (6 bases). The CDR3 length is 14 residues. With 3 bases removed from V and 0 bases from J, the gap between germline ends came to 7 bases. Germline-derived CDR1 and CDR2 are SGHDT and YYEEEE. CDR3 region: CASSSGVSYNEQFF. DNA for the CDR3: TGTGCCAGCAGCTCGGGAGTCTCCTACAATGAGCAGTTCTTC.

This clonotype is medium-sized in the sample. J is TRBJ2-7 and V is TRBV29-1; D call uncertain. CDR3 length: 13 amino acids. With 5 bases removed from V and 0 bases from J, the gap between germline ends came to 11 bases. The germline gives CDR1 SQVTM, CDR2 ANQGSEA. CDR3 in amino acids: CSVLSSSSYEQYF. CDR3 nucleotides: TGCAGCGTTTTAAGTTCTAGCTCCTACGAGCAGTACTTC.

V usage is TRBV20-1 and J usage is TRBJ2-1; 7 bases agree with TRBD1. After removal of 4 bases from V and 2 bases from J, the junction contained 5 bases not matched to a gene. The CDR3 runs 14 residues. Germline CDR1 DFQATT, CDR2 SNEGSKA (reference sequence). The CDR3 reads CSANRGPTYNEQFF. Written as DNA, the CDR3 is TGCAGTGCTAACAGGGGACCGACCTACAATGAGCAGTTCTTC.

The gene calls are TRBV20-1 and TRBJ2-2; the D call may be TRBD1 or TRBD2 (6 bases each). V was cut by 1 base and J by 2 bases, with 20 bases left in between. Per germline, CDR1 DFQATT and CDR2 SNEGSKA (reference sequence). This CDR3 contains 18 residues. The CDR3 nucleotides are TGCAGTGCTAGAGTGGGCCGGCGGGACACAATCAACACCGGGGAGCTGTTTTTT. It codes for CSARVGRRDTINTGELFF.

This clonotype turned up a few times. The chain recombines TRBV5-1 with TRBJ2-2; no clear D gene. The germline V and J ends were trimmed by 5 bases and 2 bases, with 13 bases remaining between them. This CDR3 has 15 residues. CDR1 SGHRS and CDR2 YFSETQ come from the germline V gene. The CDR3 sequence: CASRGDAENTGELFF. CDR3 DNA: TGCGCCAGCAGGGGTGACGCCGAAAACACCGGGGAGCTGTTTTTT.

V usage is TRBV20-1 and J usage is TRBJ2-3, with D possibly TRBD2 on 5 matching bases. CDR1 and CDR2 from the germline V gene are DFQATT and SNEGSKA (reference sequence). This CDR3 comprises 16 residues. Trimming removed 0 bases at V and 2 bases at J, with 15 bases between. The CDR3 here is CSARDPTLAPTDTQYF. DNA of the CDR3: TGCAGTGCTAGAGATCCTACTCTAGCCCCCACAGATACGCAGTATTTT.

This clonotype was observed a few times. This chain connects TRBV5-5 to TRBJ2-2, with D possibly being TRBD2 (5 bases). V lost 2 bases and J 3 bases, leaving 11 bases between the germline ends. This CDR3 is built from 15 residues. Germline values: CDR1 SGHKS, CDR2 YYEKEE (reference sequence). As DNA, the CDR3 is TGTGCCAGCAGCTTTCGGGGATTTGACACCGGGGAGCTGTTTTTT. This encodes CASSFRGFDTGELFF.

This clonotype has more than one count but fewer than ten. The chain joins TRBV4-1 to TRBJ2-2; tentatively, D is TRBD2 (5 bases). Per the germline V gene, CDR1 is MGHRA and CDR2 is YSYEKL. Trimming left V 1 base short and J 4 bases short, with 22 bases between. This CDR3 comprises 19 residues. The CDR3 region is CASSQAEAVRDWATGELFF. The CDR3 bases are TGCGCCAGCAGCCAAGCCGAAGCCGTACGGGATTGGGCCACCGGGGAGCTGTTTTTT.

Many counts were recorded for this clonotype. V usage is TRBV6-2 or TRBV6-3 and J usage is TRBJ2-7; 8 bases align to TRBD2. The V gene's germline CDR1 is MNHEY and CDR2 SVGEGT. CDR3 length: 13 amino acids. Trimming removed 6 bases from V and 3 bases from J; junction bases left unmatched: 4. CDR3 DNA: TGTGCCAGCAGCCGAACTAGCGGCTACGAGCAGTACTTC. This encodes CASSRTSGYEQYF.

For the CDR3, the DNA is TGCGCCAGCAGCGACCCCCTGGGGGTAACTGGCACTGAAGCTTTCTTT. Its translation is CASSDPLGVTGTEAFF. This chain links TRBV4-1 with TRBJ1-1; TRBD1 might be the D (5 bases). The germline V gene has CDR1 MGHRA and CDR2 YSYEKL. This CDR3 spans 16 amino acids. Trimming removed 5 bases at V and 4 bases at J, with 20 bases between.

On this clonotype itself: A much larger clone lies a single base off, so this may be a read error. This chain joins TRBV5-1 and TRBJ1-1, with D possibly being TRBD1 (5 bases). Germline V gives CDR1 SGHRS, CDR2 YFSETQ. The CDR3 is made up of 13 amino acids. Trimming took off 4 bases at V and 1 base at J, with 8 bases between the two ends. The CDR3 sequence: CASSHGQNTEAFF. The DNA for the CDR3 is TGCGCCAGCAGCCACGGACAGAACACTGAAGCTTTCTTT. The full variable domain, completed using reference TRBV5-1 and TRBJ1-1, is KAGVTQTPRYLIKTRGQQVTLSCSPISGHRSVSWYQQTPGQGLQFLFEYFSETQRNKGNFPGRFSGRQFSNSRSEMNVSTLELGDSALYLCASSHGQNTEAFFGQGTRLTVV.

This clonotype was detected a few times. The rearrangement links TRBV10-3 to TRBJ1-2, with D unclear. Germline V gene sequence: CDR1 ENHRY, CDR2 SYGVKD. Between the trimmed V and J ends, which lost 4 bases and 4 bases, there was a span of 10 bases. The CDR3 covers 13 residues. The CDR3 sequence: CAISAGGVYGYTF. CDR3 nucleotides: TGTGCCATCAGTGCGGGAGGCGTCTATGGCTACACCTTC.